A selection of T cell receptor beta chains follows, all from one sample in a study of blood T cells in healthy people across ages. TCRdb re-called the 5' RACE reads through MiXCR, storing one row per CDR3 protein. The sample shows 1.5 million to 2 million distinct CDR3 sequences, 28% of them seen only once. Sequenced input: blood. The source is a woman aged 30 to 39 in good health. CDR3s include the opening cysteine and the closing phenylalanine or tryptophan. A D gene is named only where the DNA matches it firmly. A clone size is listed for some rows: how often the clone was seen (once, few, many), or a class if it is expanded.

j_call: TRBJ1-5; v_call: TRBV12-5; clone_size: -; d_call: -; cdr3_nt: TGTGCCAGTGTGGCGGATAATCAGCCCCAGCATTTT; cdr3_aa: CASVADNQPQHF
j_call: TRBJ2-1; v_call: TRBV12-3/TRBV12-4; clone_size: -; d_call: TRBD1; cdr3_nt: TGTGCCAGCACCGCCTCAAACAGGGGCAGCAATGAGCAGTTCTTC; cdr3_aa: CASTASNRGSNEQFF
j_call: TRBJ2-1; v_call: TRBV12-3/TRBV12-4; clone_size: -; d_call: -; cdr3_nt: TGTGCCAGCAGTTTTCACCTAGCGTACAGCTCCTACAATGAGCAGTTCTTC; cdr3_aa: CASSFHLAYSSYNEQFF
j_call: TRBJ1-2; v_call: TRBV10-3; clone_size: -; d_call: -; cdr3_nt: TGTGCCATCAGTGAGGGCGGTAGAGCATATGACTACACCTTC; cdr3_aa: CAISEGGRAYDYTF
j_call: TRBJ1-3; v_call: TRBV14; clone_size: few; d_call: -; cdr3_nt: TGTGCCAGCAGCCGAGGCGTGGGGCCGTGGGGAAACACCATATATTTT; cdr3_aa: CASSRGVGPWGNTIYF
j_call: TRBJ1-5; v_call: TRBV2; clone_size: few; d_call: -; cdr3_nt: TGTGCCAGCAGTCGGAGGGGGGCCTATAGCAATCAGCCCCAGCATTTT; cdr3_aa: CASSRRGAYSNQPQHF
j_call: TRBJ2-7; v_call: TRBV28; clone_size: many; d_call: TRBD1; cdr3_nt: TGTGCCAGCAGTCAGACCGACAGGGGTGGGTACGAGCAGTACTTC; cdr3_aa: CASSQTDRGGYEQYF
j_call: TRBJ2-7; v_call: TRBV6-6; clone_size: few; d_call: -; cdr3_nt: TGTGCCAGCAGTGCCTCGGGACAGCGGGGAGAGCAGTACTTC; cdr3_aa: CASSASGQRGEQYF
j_call: TRBJ2-7; v_call: TRBV5-1; clone_size: many; d_call: -; cdr3_nt: TGCGCCAGCAGGGGAGACGCAGTCTACGAGCAGTACTTC; cdr3_aa: CASRGDAVYEQYF
j_call: TRBJ1-2; v_call: TRBV7-9; clone_size: few; d_call: TRBD1; cdr3_nt: TGTGCCAGCAGCACCAGGGGGGAGGGAGCGCATGGCTACACCTTC; cdr3_aa: CASSTRGEGAHGYTF
j_call: TRBJ2-5; v_call: TRBV5-1; clone_size: few; d_call: -; cdr3_nt: TGCGCCAGCAGCTTAGGGGGGGAGAGGACCCAGTACTTC; cdr3_aa: CASSLGGERTQYF
j_call: TRBJ2-4; v_call: TRBV20-1; clone_size: many; d_call: -; cdr3_nt: TGCAGTGCTAGAGGCCTTAATTTAGGGGGGGTAGACAAAAACATTCAGTACTTC; cdr3_aa: CSARGLNLGGVDKNIQYF
j_call: TRBJ2-3; v_call: TRBV19; clone_size: -; d_call: TRBD2; cdr3_nt: TGTGTCAGTAGTAGTTCCAGGGCTAGCGGAAACACAGATACGCAGTATTTT; cdr3_aa: CVSSSSRASGNTDTQYF
j_call: TRBJ2-3; v_call: TRBV7-9; clone_size: -; d_call: TRBD2; cdr3_nt: TGTGCCAGCAGCCCTCCCCGGGGGGGAACAGATACGCAGTATTTT; cdr3_aa: CASSPPRGGTDTQYF
j_call: TRBJ2-3; v_call: TRBV7-2; clone_size: many; d_call: TRBD2; cdr3_nt: TGTGCCAGCAGTCGACGGACTAGCGGCACAGATACGCAGTATTTT; cdr3_aa: CASSRRTSGTDTQYF
j_call: TRBJ2-7; v_call: TRBV5-1; clone_size: many; d_call: -; cdr3_nt: TGCGCCAGCAGCTTTGGCGACGCTGGAGGACACGAGCAGTACTTC; cdr3_aa: CASSFGDAGGHEQYF
j_call: TRBJ2-3; v_call: TRBV28; clone_size: few; d_call: TRBD2; cdr3_nt: TGTGCCAGCAGCTTCGTACCGGGGGGTGCTACCTATATCACAGATACGCAGTATTTT; cdr3_aa: CASSFVPGGATYITDTQYF
j_call: TRBJ2-7; v_call: TRBV7-9; clone_size: -; d_call: -; cdr3_nt: TGTGCCAACAGCTCGACAGGCTACGAGCAGTACTTC; cdr3_aa: CANSSTGYEQYF
j_call: TRBJ1-4; v_call: TRBV7-2; clone_size: -; d_call: -; cdr3_nt: TGTGCCAGCAGCTTACAAATAGACGAAAAACTGTTTTTT; cdr3_aa: CASSLQIDEKLFF
j_call: TRBJ2-1; v_call: TRBV5-5; clone_size: few; d_call: -; cdr3_nt: TGTGCCAGCAGCTTGGTGGATTCCGGGAATGAGCAGTTCTTC; cdr3_aa: CASSLVDSGNEQFF
j_call: TRBJ2-5; v_call: TRBV6-6; clone_size: many; d_call: TRBD1; cdr3_nt: TGTGCCAGCAGTTACTCGCGAGGGGGCGCGGAGACCCAGTACTTC; cdr3_aa: CASSYSRGGAETQYF
j_call: TRBJ2-4; v_call: TRBV11-2; clone_size: few; d_call: -; cdr3_nt: TGTGCCAGCAGCTTCAAGTCCGGGACCGCCAAAAACATTCAGTACTTC; cdr3_aa: CASSFKSGTAKNIQYF
j_call: TRBJ1-4; v_call: TRBV15; clone_size: few; d_call: -; cdr3_nt: TGTGCCACCAGCAGGTCCCAGGGAGGGGTTATTGAAAAACTGTTTTTT; cdr3_aa: CATSRSQGGVIEKLFF
j_call: TRBJ1-2; v_call: TRBV12-3/TRBV12-4; clone_size: -; d_call: TRBD1; cdr3_nt: TGTGCCAGCAGTTTCCGCGGACAGGGCTATTTGGATGGCTACACCTTC; cdr3_aa: CASSFRGQGYLDGYTF
j_call: TRBJ1-5; v_call: TRBV2; clone_size: once; d_call: -; cdr3_nt: TGTGCCAGCAGTGAAGAGGGGGGCGGCCAGCCCCTGCATTTT; cdr3_aa: CASSEEGGGQPLHF
j_call: TRBJ1-2; v_call: TRBV7-8; clone_size: -; d_call: -; cdr3_nt: TGTGCCAGCAGCTTAGTGAGGGGTGCTGGCTACACCTTC; cdr3_aa: CASSLVRGAGYTF
j_call: TRBJ1-2; v_call: TRBV20-1; clone_size: few; d_call: -; cdr3_nt: TGCAGTGCTAGAGATTACCGGGACCCCTATGGCTACACCTTC; cdr3_aa: CSARDYRDPYGYTF
j_call: TRBJ2-7; v_call: TRBV29-1; clone_size: -; d_call: -; cdr3_nt: TGCAGCGTTGACCAGGGGAACTCCTACGAGCAGTACTTC; cdr3_aa: CSVDQGNSYEQYF
j_call: TRBJ2-7; v_call: TRBV6-2/TRBV6-3; clone_size: few; d_call: -; cdr3_nt: TGTGCCAGCAGTTACTCGCGGGAACAGAGCTCCTACGAGCAGTACTTC; cdr3_aa: CASSYSREQSSYEQYF
j_call: TRBJ2-5; v_call: TRBV29-1; clone_size: many; d_call: -; cdr3_nt: TGCAGCGTTTGGAAAGAGACCCAGTACTTC; cdr3_aa: CSVWKETQYF
j_call: TRBJ1-5; v_call: TRBV5-5; clone_size: once; d_call: TRBD1; cdr3_nt: TGTGCCAGCAGCCCCCAGGACAGGGGGCCGAATCAGCCCCAGCATTTT; cdr3_aa: CASSPQDRGPNQPQHF
j_call: TRBJ2-7; v_call: TRBV28; clone_size: many; d_call: TRBD1; cdr3_nt: TGTGCCAGCAGTTCCCCCCCGGGACAGGGAACCTACGAGCAGTACTTC; cdr3_aa: CASSSPPGQGTYEQYF
j_call: TRBJ2-3; v_call: TRBV4-3; clone_size: -; d_call: -; cdr3_nt: TGCGCCAGCAGCCAAGATAGGGGTTTGGATACGCAGTATTTT; cdr3_aa: CASSQDRGLDTQYF
j_call: TRBJ2-3; v_call: TRBV7-2; clone_size: few; d_call: -; cdr3_nt: TGTGCCAGCAGCTTAGCCCACTGGTCTAGCACAGATACGCAGTATTTT; cdr3_aa: CASSLAHWSSTDTQYF
j_call: TRBJ2-7; v_call: TRBV6-5; clone_size: -; d_call: -; cdr3_nt: TGTGCCAGCAGGCACGGTTACGAGCAGTACTTC; cdr3_aa: CASRHGYEQYF
j_call: TRBJ2-5; v_call: TRBV11-2; clone_size: few; d_call: -; cdr3_nt: TGTGCCAGCAGCTTAGGGGACCCGGGACCAAGAAAGACCCAGTACTTC; cdr3_aa: CASSLGDPGPRKTQYF
j_call: TRBJ2-3; v_call: TRBV7-9; clone_size: many; d_call: -; cdr3_nt: TGTGCCAGCAGCAAGGGGGGAACAGATACGCAGTATTTT; cdr3_aa: CASSKGGTDTQYF
j_call: TRBJ1-2; v_call: TRBV25-1; clone_size: once; d_call: -; cdr3_nt: TGTGCCAGCCAATGGGGCTATGGTGGCTACACCTTC; cdr3_aa: CASQWGYGGYTF
j_call: TRBJ1-5; v_call: TRBV20-1; clone_size: -; d_call: -; cdr3_nt: TGCAGTGCCCCGTCCAAGACTAGCAATCAGCCCCAGCATTTT; cdr3_aa: CSAPSKTSNQPQHF
j_call: TRBJ2-3; v_call: TRBV20-1; clone_size: few; d_call: TRBD2; cdr3_nt: TGCAGTGCTAGAGATCACGGGGGGGCCCCGGGGGGGTTGCAGTATTTT; cdr3_aa: CSARDHGGAPGGLQYF
j_call: TRBJ2-2; v_call: TRBV7-2; clone_size: -; d_call: -; cdr3_nt: TGTGCCAGCAGCTTAGTGTCCAGCGAGGGCACCGGGGAGCTGTTTTTT; cdr3_aa: CASSLVSSEGTGELFF
j_call: TRBJ2-1; v_call: TRBV27; clone_size: -; d_call: -; cdr3_nt: TGTGCCAGCAGTTTGGTCCTCGGGAGCTCCTACAATGAGCAGTTCTTC; cdr3_aa: CASSLVLGSSYNEQFF
j_call: TRBJ2-2; v_call: TRBV7-2; clone_size: -; d_call: TRBD2; cdr3_nt: TGTGCCGGACTAGCGGGAGCCGGGGAGCTGTTTTTT; cdr3_aa: CAGLAGAGELFF
j_call: TRBJ1-2; v_call: TRBV6-1; clone_size: -; d_call: -; cdr3_nt: TGTGCCAGCAGTGATACAGGGCGATCCAATGGCTACACCTTC; cdr3_aa: CASSDTGRSNGYTF
j_call: TRBJ2-6; v_call: TRBV10-1; clone_size: few; d_call: -; cdr3_nt: TGCGCCAGCAGTGAGTCCCAAGGGGTATCTGGGGCCAACGTCCTGACTTTC; cdr3_aa: CASSESQGVSGANVLTF
j_call: TRBJ2-1; v_call: TRBV20-1; clone_size: -; d_call: -; cdr3_nt: TGCAGTGCTAGAGCAGGGGACTCCTACAATGAGCAGTTCTTC; cdr3_aa: CSARAGDSYNEQFF
j_call: TRBJ1-5; v_call: TRBV20-1; clone_size: few; d_call: TRBD1; cdr3_nt: TGCAGTGCTAGAGAGGGACAGGGGGCTTCCGAGCCCCAGCATTTT; cdr3_aa: CSAREGQGASEPQHF
j_call: TRBJ2-6; v_call: TRBV20-1; clone_size: many; d_call: -; cdr3_nt: TGCAGTGCTATGGGTTGGGGCACTGGGGCCAACGTCCTGACTTTC; cdr3_aa: CSAMGWGTGANVLTF
j_call: TRBJ2-5; v_call: TRBV6-5; clone_size: -; d_call: -; cdr3_nt: TGTGCCAGCAGTTACTCGAGGGCAGAGCAAGAGACCCAGTACTTC; cdr3_aa: CASSYSRAEQETQYF